Sequencing of this T cell receptor beta chain was carried out in a study of PD-1 blockade in classical Hodgkin lymphoma. The time point was: cycle 4 day 1 (C4D1), after more than five weeks of nivolumab. After autologous stem cell transplantation all patients relapsed, and prior brentuximab vedotin exposure differed between cohorts. A word on this clone: Antigen: not known.

Clones were read by immunoSEQ multiplex PCR, and TCRdb kept only the in-frame ones, dropping some. The sample lists some 34,000 clones, approximately 67% occurring once. V lost 5 bases to trimming and J lost 7 bases, with 9 bases between them. This CDR3 region has 11 residues. CDR1 DFQATT and CDR2 SNEGSKA come from the germline V gene (reference sequence). Notes on the study in general: In CD4+ cells, TCR diversity went up significantly by C4D1, but in CD8+ cells it did not.

The source is a human donor with classical Hodgkin lymphoma. The material was peripheral blood mononuclear cells (PBMCs), obtained before the fourth cycle of nivolumab. The chain links TRBV20-1 to TRBJ2-1; D is tentatively TRBD1 or TRBD2 (5 bases each). The CDR3, as DNA: TGCAGTGCTTTATGGGGGAATGAGCAGTTCTTC. It encodes CSALWGNEQFF.